This paragraph reports one TCR beta chain. Its antigen remains unknown. The CDR3 extends over 16 amino acids. Germline V gene lookup returns CDR1 LGHDT and CDR2 YNNKEL (reference sequence). Trimming stripped 4 bases from V and 0 bases from J, with 12 bases between. The data were obtained in a study of T cell responses to AZD1222 COVID-19 vaccine. General observations from the study: There were repertoire samples only from the period after the peak T cell response. Close to half of spike-specific TCRs reportedly recognize unmutated variant regions. At 160-218 and 743-854, vaccine-associated CD4 TCRs were dominant, and they spanned spike. Two AZD1222 administrations were followed by greater Spike-specific TCR breadth and depth.

Clones were read by immunoSEQ multiplex PCR, and TCRdb kept only the in-frame ones, dropping some. The sample has 80,000 to 100,000 clones; approximately 86% are singletons. The sequence was obtained from an adult in good health. This rearrangement joins TRBV3-1 (or the pseudogene TRBV3-2) to TRBJ1-4, with D tentatively TRBD1 (6 bases). The sequencing here drew on peripheral blood, taken on day 0 of AZD1222 vaccination. The CDR3 DNA follows: TGTGCCAGCAGCCTTGGGACACCATCAACTAATGAAAAACTGTTTTTT. Translated, it gives CASSLGTPSTNEKLFF.